A single sample gave rise to the 29 T cell receptor beta chains below, sequenced in a study of blood T cell repertoires in COVID-19. Assay used: immunoSEQ multiplex PCR; TCRdb lists only in-frame clones, some missing. Among roughly 150,000 clones listed, around four fifths were seen once. The sample consisted of peripheral blood. The source is a human donor in a cohort sampled during active COVID-19.

The CDR3 bases are TGCGCCAGCAGCTTTATGGAGCGGAGCTCCTATAATTCACCCCTCCACTTT. Amino acid sequence: CASSFMERSSYNSPLHF. V is TRBV5-1 and J is TRBJ1-6; D ambiguous. The germline V gene has CDR1 SGHRS and CDR2 YFSETQ. This CDR3 has 17 residues. V was pared by 2 bases and J by 0 bases, with 12 bases between.

This clone was observed once. The chain links TRBV5-1 to TRBJ2-3; TRBD1 matches 9 bases. The junction had 6 bases not matched to a gene; V was cut back by 4 bases and J by 0 bases. Germline CDR1 SGHRS, CDR2 YFSETQ. This CDR3 contains 16 residues. This chain's CDR3 is CASSNRDRASTDTQYF. CDR3 DNA: TGCGCCAGCAGCAACCGGGACAGGGCTAGCACAGATACGCAGTATTTT.

The V call is TRBV3-1 (or the pseudogene TRBV3-2), the J call TRBJ2-3; a possible D gene is TRBD2 (6 bases). Germline V gene sequence: CDR1 LGHDT, CDR2 YNNKEL (reference sequence). V lost 4 bases to trimming and J lost 0 bases, with 14 bases between them. This CDR3 has 16 amino acids. As DNA, the CDR3 is TGTGCCAGCAGCCCCCCCCCAGGGACTAGCACAGATACGCAGTATTTT. Translating gives CASSPPPGTSTDTQYF.

J is TRBJ2-7 and V is TRBV6-1, with TRBD1 as a possible D gene (6 bases). Looked up from germline, CDR1 is MNHNS and CDR2 is SASEGT. The V end was cut by 2 bases, the J end by 12 bases, with 11 bases between. This CDR3 has 11 residues. Here the CDR3 reads CASSEYEDRYF. Written as DNA, the CDR3 is TGTGCCAGCAGTGAATACGAGGACAGGTACTTC.

The rearrangement links TRBV6-4 to TRBJ2-3; unclear D gene. The V gene lost 4 bases and the J gene lost 2 bases, with 7 bases spanning the gap. Per germline, CDR1 MRHNA and CDR2 SNTAGT. The length of the CDR3 is 13 residues. The DNA for the CDR3 is TGTGCCAGCAGTGGTTTCAACACAGATACGCAGTATTTT. Amino acids: CASSGFNTDTQYF.

V usage is TRBV7-5 and J usage is TRBJ2-7; the D call TRBD1 from the table was never checked on the DNA. TRBV7-5 is a pseudogene locus. The CDR3 sequence is 15 residues long. The CDR3: CARSLPWPSSYEQYF. The CDR3 DNA reads as TGTGCCAGAAGCTTACCTTGGCCAAGCTCCTACGAGCAGTACTTC.

The chain has TRBV28 and TRBJ1-1, with 8 positions matching TRBD1. Trimming cost V 6 bases and J 2 bases; bases outside gene matches: 5. The CDR3 has 14 amino acids. Germline V gene data show CDR1 as MDHEN and CDR2 as SYDVKM. CDR3 DNA: TGTGCCAGCAGGACAGGGGCTCTTAACACTGAAGCTTTCTTT. It specifies CASRTGALNTEAFF.

V usage is TRBV7-2 and J usage is TRBJ1-5; 10 nucleotides agree with TRBD1. The CDR3 runs 14 residues. V shed 4 bases and J 7 bases; nucleotides not matched to a gene: 4. CDR1 is SGHTA and CDR2 is FQGNSA in the germline V gene. The CDR3, as DNA: TGTGCCAGCAGCTCGGGACAGGGGAAACAGCCCCAGCATTTT. It yields the protein CASSSGQGKQPQHF.

This chain uses TRBV27 with TRBJ1-6; D gene unclear. CDR1 is MNHEY, CDR2 SMNVEV, per germline (reference sequence). The CDR3 covers 13 residues. The germline V and J ends were trimmed by 1 base and 6 bases, with 4 bases remaining between them. For the CDR3, the DNA is TGTGCCAGCAGTTTATGGGCTAATTCACCCCTCCACTTT. Encoded protein: CASSLWANSPLHF.

The chain couples TRBV3-1 (or the pseudogene TRBV3-2) to TRBJ1-5, with 8 bases that match TRBD1. V gave up 3 bases and J gave up 4 bases; unmatched junction bases: 5. The CDR3 has 15 residues. Germline V gene data show CDR1 as LGHDT and CDR2 as YNNKEL (reference sequence). This CDR3 reads CASSHGQGENQPQHF. CDR3 in DNA: TGTGCCAGCAGCCATGGACAGGGAGAAAATCAGCCCCAGCATTTT.

The V call is TRBV11-2, the J call TRBJ2-1; 7 bases line up with TRBD2. The CDR3 is 14 residues long. Germline V gives CDR1 SGHAT, CDR2 FQNNGV. J gave up 7 bases and V 2 bases, and 5 bases lay outside the gene matches. CDR3 in amino acids: CASSLREAGNEQFF. The CDR3 DNA sequence: TGTGCCAGCAGCTTACGGGAGGCGGGGAATGAGCAGTTCTTC. The full variable domain, rest sourced from reference TRBV11-2 and TRBJ2-1, is EAGVAQSPRYKIIEKRQSVAFWCNPISGHATLYWYQQILGQGPKLLIQFQNNGVVDDSQLPKDRFSAERLKGVDSTLKIQPAKLEDSAVYLCASSLREAGNEQFFGPGTRLTVL.

The rearrangement joins TRBV11-2 to TRBJ2-3, with 7 bases that match TRBD2. V lost 4 bases and J lost 7; bases outside the gene matches: 8. Germline CDR1 SGHAT, CDR2 FQNNGV. The CDR3 is 14 residues long. The CDR3 loop is CASSSTAGTNTQYF. The CDR3 DNA sequence: TGTGCCAGCAGCTCAACAGCGGGAACGAATACGCAGTATTTT.

On this clone: A junction boundary mismatches the germline segment, possibly from a read error. The chain employs TRBV19 and TRBJ2-3, with D possibly matching TRBD2 (5 bases). Germline assignment: CDR1 LNHDA and CDR2 SQIVND (reference sequence). There are 14 residues in the CDR3. The CDR3 protein is CASSIEASRDTQYF. In DNA form, the CDR3 reads TGTGCCAGTAGTATTGAGGCTAGCAGAGATACGCAGTATTTT.

The chain combines TRBV7-9 with TRBJ2-7; a possible D gene is TRBD2 (5 bases). CDR3 length: 12 amino acids. Per the germline V gene, CDR1 is SEHNR and CDR2 is FQNEAQ (reference sequence). Between the trimmed V and J ends, which lost 4 bases and 6 bases, there was a span of 10 bases. The CDR3 bases are TGTGCCAGCAGCTCTCGGACTTTCGAGCAGTACTTC. It encodes CASSSRTFEQYF.

The sample holds many counts of this clone. The rearrangement uses TRBV27 and TRBJ2-1; maybe TRBD1 (6 bases). Germline lookup yields CDR1 MNHEY and CDR2 SMNVEV (reference sequence). The CDR3 has 14 residues. V shed 4 bases and J shed 3 bases, with 10 bases lying between them. The CDR3 DNA reads as TGTGCCAGCAGTTCCTTAGGGGGCTACAATGAGCAGTTCTTC. Protein product: CASSSLGGYNEQFF.

The J gene is TRBJ2-6, the V gene TRBV6-2 or TRBV6-3; D perhaps matches TRBD2 (6 bases). Germline values: CDR1 MNHEY, CDR2 SVGEGT. Trimming left V 6 bases short and J 0 bases short, with 18 bases between. The CDR3 sequence is 18 residues long. CDR3 sequence: CASSLRGTVSSGANVLTF. In DNA form, the CDR3 reads TGTGCCAGCAGCCTTCGAGGGACTGTTAGCTCTGGGGCCAACGTCCTGACTTTC.

The chain couples TRBV18 to TRBJ1-2; 7 nucleotides agree with TRBD1. V was pared by 5 bases and J by 8 bases, with 5 bases of the junction left unmatched. This CDR3 region has 12 residues. Germline CDR1 reads KGHSH; CDR2 reads LQKENI. The CDR3 sequence is CASSVQGKGYTF. CDR3 bases: TGTGCCAGCTCAGTACAGGGGAAAGGCTACACCTTC.

V gene TRBV7-9 combines with J gene TRBJ2-3; TRBD2 matches at 11 bases. The V gene end was trimmed by 5 bases and the J gene end by 8 bases; junction bases not matched to a gene: 9. Per the germline V gene, CDR1 is SEHNR and CDR2 is FQNEAQ (reference sequence). There are 15 residues in the CDR3. Here the CDR3 DNA reads TGTGCCAGCAGCCAACTAGCGGGGGACGGGGGTACGCAGTATTTT. Protein product: CASSQLAGDGGTQYF.

This clone was seen only once. The V gene is TRBV7-9, the J gene TRBJ2-7, with D perhaps TRBD2 (6 bases). The CDR3 totals 15 residues. In germline, CDR1 is SEHNR, CDR2 FQNEAQ (reference sequence). V lost 5 bases, J lost 2 bases, and 16 bases lay in between. The CDR3 DNA follows: TGTGCCAGCAGCCCCGAAGGGACTCGGACCTACGAGCAGTACTTC. Encoded protein: CASSPEGTRTYEQYF.

This chain links TRBV7-3 with TRBJ2-3, with a weak D call TRBD2 (5 bases). Deletions cut 5 bases from V and 5 bases from J, with 11 bases between. Per germline, CDR1 SGHTA and CDR2 FQGTGA. The CDR3 has 13 residues. The CDR3 region is CASSGGRRDTQYF. CDR3 nucleotides: TGTGCCAGCAGCGGTGGGAGAAGAGATACGCAGTATTTT.

V and J are TRBV4-2 and TRBJ2-2; 8 nucleotides match TRBD1. Germline CDR1 LGHNA, CDR2 YNFKEQ. V lost 0 bases and J lost 6; bases outside the gene matches: 6. This CDR3 region has 16 residues. DNA for the CDR3: TGTGCCAGCAGCCAAGATCCAGACAGGGGAGCCGGGGAGCTGTTTTTT. This encodes CASSQDPDRGAGELFF.

This rearrangement joins TRBV19 to TRBJ1-2; 8 bases align to TRBD1. The V gene end was trimmed by 7 bases and the J gene end by 6 bases; junction bases not matched to a gene: 10. Germline loops: CDR1 LNHDA, CDR2 SQIVND (reference sequence). The length of the CDR3 is 14 residues. CDR3 coding DNA: TGTGCCAGTACAAGCTCGGACAGGGTTGATGGCTACACCTTC. The encoded protein is CASTSSDRVDGYTF.

The CDR3 region is CASSPGLAGLQETQYF. For the CDR3, the DNA is TGTGCCAGCAGCCCGGGACTAGCGGGACTTCAAGAGACCCAGTACTTC. The chain joins TRBV11-2 to TRBJ2-5; 13 bases fit TRBD2. Germline V gene sequence: CDR1 SGHAT, CDR2 FQNNGV. This CDR3 is 16 amino acids long. The V and J ends lost 5 bases and 2 bases, in that order; junction bases with no gene match: 5.

V is TRBV7-3 and J is TRBJ1-2, with no clear D. The germline V gene has CDR1 SGHTA and CDR2 FQGTGA. V lost 5 bases, J lost 5 bases, and 12 bases lay in between. The CDR3 is 13 residues long. Written as DNA, the CDR3 is TGTGCCAGCAGCCCTACAGTCGGATATGGCTACACCTTC. Its translation is CASSPTVGYGYTF.

This chain uses TRBV6-5 with TRBJ2-7; D is uncertain. In germline, CDR1 is MNHEY, CDR2 SVGAGI. The V and J ends lost 3 bases and 9 bases respectively, with 9 bases between them. The CDR3 has 11 amino acids. CDR3 sequence: CASSYARRQYF. In nucleotides, the CDR3 is TGTGCCAGCAGTTATGCCCGTAGGCAGTACTTC.

The chain couples TRBV11-2 to TRBJ2-1; weak D call: TRBD1 (6 bases). V was pared by 8 bases and J by 9 bases, with 14 bases between. Germline CDR1 reads SGHAT; CDR2 reads FQNNGV. This CDR3 region has 12 residues. The CDR3 coding sequence is TGTGCCAGCTCCCAGTCAGGGGTTGAGCAGTTCTTC. It yields the protein CASSQSGVEQFF.

The chain couples TRBV7-2 to TRBJ2-1; 7 nucleotides agree with TRBD2. The CDR3 sequence is 15 residues long. The ends lost 6 bases at V and 5 bases at J; junction bases unmatched: 10. Germline V gene data show CDR1 as SGHTA and CDR2 as FQGNSA. Written as DNA, the CDR3 is TGTGCCAGCAGGTGGTCAGCGGGGCCTAACAATGAGCAGTTCTTC. Translation: CASRWSAGPNNEQFF.

This sequence joins TRBV29-1 and TRBJ2-2; TRBD1 matches at 9 bases. Unmatched junction bases numbered 6, after V lost 7 bases and J lost 3 bases. Per germline, CDR1 SQVTM and CDR2 ANQGSEA. The CDR3 is made up of 14 amino acids. The CDR3 DNA follows: TGCAGCGGTCGACAGGGGGTGGACACCGGGGAGCTGTTTTTT. The encoded protein is CSGRQGVDTGELFF.

The chain carries TRBV12-3 or TRBV12-4 and TRBJ2-7, with D unresolved. The CDR3 runs 13 residues. V lost 2 bases and J 5 bases, leaving 10 bases between the germline ends. Written as DNA, the CDR3 is TGTGCCAGCAGTTTACCCGGCCGGGACGAGCAGTACTTC. Residues: CASSLPGRDEQYF.